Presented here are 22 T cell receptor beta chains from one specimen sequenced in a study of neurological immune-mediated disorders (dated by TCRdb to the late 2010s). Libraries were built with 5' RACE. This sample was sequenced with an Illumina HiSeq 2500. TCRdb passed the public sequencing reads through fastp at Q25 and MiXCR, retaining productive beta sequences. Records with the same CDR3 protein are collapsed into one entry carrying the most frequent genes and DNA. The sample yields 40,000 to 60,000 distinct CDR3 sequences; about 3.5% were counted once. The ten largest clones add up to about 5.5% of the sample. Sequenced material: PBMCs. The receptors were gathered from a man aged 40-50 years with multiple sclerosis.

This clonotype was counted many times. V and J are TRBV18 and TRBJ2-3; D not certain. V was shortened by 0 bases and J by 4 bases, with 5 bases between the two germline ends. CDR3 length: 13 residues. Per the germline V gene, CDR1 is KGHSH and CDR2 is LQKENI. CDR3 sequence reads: CASSPPGPDTQYF. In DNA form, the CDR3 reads TGTGCCAGCTCACCACCCGGGCCAGATACGCAGTATTTT.

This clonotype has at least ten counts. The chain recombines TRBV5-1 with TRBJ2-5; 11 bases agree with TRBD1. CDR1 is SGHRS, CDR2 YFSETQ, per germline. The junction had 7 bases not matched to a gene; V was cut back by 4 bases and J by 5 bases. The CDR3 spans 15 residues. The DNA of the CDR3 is TGCGCCAGCAGCACCGGGACAGGGGGTATCGAGACCCAGTACTTC. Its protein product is CASSTGTGGIETQYF.

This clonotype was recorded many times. CDR3 in DNA: TGTGCCAGCAGCCCCCGAGCGGGGGGCCTTAGCACAGATACGCAGTATTTT. Translation gives CASSPRAGGLSTDTQYF. V gene TRBV5-4 combines with J gene TRBJ2-3, with 9 nucleotides matching TRBD2. The CDR3 spans 17 residues. The J segment lost 0 bases and the V segment lost 4 bases, leaving 9 bases of the junction unmatched. CDR1 and CDR2 (germline): SGHNT, YYREEE (reference sequence).

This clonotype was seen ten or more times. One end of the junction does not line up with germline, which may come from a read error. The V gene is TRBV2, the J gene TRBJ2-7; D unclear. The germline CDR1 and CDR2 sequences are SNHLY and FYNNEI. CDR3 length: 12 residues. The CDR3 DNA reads TGTGCCGGCTCACCTACCTCCTTCGAGCAGTACTTC. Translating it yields CAGSPTSFEQYF.

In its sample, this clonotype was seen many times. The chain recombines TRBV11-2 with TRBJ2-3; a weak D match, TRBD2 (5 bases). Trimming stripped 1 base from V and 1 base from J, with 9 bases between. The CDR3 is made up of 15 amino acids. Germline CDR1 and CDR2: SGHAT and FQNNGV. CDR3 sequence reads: CASSLAMEGTDTQYF. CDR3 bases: TGTGCCAGCAGCTTAGCCATGGAGGGCACAGATACGCAGTATTTT.

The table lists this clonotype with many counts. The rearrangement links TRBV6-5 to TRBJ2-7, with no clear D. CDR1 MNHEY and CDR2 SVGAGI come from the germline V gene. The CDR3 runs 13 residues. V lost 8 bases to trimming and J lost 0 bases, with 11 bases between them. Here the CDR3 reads CASQTNPSYEQYF. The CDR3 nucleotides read TGTGCCAGCCAGACAAACCCCTCCTACGAGCAGTACTTC.

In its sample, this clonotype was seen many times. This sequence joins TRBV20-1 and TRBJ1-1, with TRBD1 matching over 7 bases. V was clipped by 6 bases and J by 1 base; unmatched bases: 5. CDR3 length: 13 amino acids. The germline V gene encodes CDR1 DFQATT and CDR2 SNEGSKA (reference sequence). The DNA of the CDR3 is TGCAGTGCCCAGTGGACAGGGAACACTGAAGCTTTCTTT. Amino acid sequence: CSAQWTGNTEAFF.

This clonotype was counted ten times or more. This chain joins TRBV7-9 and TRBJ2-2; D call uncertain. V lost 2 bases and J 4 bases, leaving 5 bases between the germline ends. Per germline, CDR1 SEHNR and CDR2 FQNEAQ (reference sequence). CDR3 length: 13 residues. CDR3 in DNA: TGTGCCAGCAGCTTACGAGTCACCGGGGAGCTGTTTTTT. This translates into CASSLRVTGELFF.

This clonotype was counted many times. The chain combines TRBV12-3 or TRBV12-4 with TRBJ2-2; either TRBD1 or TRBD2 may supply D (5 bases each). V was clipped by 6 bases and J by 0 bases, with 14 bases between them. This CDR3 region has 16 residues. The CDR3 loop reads CASSPRDPANTGELFF. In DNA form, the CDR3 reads TGTGCCAGCAGCCCCCGGGACCCCGCGAACACCGGGGAGCTGTTTTTT.

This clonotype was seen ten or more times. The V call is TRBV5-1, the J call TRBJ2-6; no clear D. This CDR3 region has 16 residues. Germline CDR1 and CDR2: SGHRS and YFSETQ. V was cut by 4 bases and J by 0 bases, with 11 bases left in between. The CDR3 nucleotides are TGCGCCAGCAGCCCCCGCCAGAACTCTGGGGCCAACGTCCTGACTTTC. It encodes CASSPRQNSGANVLTF. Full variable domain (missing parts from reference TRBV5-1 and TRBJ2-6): KAGVTQTPRYLIKTRGQQVTLSCSPISGHRSVSWYQQTPGQGLQFLFEYFSETQRNKGNFPGRFSGRQFSNSRSEMNVSTLELGDSALYLCASSPRQNSGANVLTFGAGSRLTVL.

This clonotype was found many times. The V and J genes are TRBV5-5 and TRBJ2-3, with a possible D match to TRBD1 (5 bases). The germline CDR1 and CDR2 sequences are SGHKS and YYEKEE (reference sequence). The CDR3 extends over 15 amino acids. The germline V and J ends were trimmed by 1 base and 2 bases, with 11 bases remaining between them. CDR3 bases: TGTGCCAGCAGCTTGTGGCAGGGCTCCACAGATACGCAGTATTTT. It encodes CASSLWQGSTDTQYF.

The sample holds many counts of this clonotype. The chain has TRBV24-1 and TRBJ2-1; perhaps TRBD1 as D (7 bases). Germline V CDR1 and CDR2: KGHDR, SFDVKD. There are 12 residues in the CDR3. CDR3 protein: CIVEGAHNEQFF. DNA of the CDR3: TGTATCGTGGAGGGGGCGCACAATGAGCAGTTCTTC.

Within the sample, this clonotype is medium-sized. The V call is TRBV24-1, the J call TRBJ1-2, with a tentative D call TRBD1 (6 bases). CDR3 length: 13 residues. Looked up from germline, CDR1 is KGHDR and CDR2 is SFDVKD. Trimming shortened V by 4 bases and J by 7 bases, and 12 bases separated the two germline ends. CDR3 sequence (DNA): TGTGCCACCAGTGAGCGGACAGATACTGGCTACACCTTC. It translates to CATSERTDTGYTF.

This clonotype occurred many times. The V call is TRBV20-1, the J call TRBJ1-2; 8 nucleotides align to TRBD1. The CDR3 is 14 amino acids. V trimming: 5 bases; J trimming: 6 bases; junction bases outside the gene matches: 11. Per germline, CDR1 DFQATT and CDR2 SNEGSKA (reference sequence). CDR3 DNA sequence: TGCAGTGCTCGACACGGACAGGGAAGGGATGGCTACACCTTC. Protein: CSARHGQGRDGYTF.

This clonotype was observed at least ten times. The DNA of the CDR3 is TGCGCCAGCAGCTCCAGGGAACCGAACACCGGGGAGCTGTTTTTT. This codes for CASSSREPNTGELFF. This chain connects TRBV5-1 to TRBJ2-2, with D possibly being TRBD1 (5 bases). Trimming took 3 bases from V and 0 from J, leaving 9 bases between them. CDR1 is SGHRS and CDR2 is YFSETQ in the germline V gene. CDR3 length equals 15 residues.

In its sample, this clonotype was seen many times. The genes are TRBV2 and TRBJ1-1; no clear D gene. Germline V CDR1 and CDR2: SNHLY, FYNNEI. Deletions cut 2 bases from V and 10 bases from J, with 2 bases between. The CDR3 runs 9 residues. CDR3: CASSELAFF. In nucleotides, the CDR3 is TGTGCCAGCAGTGAATTAGCTTTCTTT.

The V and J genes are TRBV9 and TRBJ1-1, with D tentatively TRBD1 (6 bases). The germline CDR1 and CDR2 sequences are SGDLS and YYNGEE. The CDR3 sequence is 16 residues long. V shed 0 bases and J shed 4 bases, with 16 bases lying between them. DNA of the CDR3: TGTGCCAGCAGCGTAGCTGAGGTTAGAGGGGGCACTGAAGCTTTCTTT. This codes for CASSVAEVRGGTEAFF.

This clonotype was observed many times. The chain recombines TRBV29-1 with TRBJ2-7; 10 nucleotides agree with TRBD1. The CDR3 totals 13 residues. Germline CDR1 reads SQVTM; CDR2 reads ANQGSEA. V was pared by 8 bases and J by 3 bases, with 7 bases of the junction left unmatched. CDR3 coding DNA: TGCAGCACCCGGGACAGGGGCCACTACGAGCAGTACTTC. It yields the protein CSTRDRGHYEQYF.

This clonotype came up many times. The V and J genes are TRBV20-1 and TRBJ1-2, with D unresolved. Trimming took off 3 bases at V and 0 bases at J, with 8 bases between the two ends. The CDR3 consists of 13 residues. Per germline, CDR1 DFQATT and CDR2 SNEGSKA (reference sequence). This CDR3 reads CSARWEANYGYTF. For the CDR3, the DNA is TGCAGTGCTAGGTGGGAGGCTAACTATGGCTACACCTTC.

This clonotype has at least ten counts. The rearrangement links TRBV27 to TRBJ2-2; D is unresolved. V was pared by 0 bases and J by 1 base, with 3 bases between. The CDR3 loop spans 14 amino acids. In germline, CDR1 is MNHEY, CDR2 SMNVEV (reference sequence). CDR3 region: CASSLSGNTGELFF. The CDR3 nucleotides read TGTGCCAGCAGTTTATCCGGGAACACCGGGGAGCTGTTTTTT.

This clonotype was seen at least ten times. The CDR3 DNA reads as TGCAGCGTTGAGGACAGGGGATCAGATACGCAGTATTTT. It yields the protein CSVEDRGSDTQYF. The V and J genes are TRBV29-1 and TRBJ2-3, with 9 bases lining up with TRBD1. The CDR3 runs to 13 residues. With 3 bases clipped from V and 4 bases from J, the junction kept 2 bases outside the gene matches. Germline assignment: CDR1 SQVTM and CDR2 ANQGSEA.

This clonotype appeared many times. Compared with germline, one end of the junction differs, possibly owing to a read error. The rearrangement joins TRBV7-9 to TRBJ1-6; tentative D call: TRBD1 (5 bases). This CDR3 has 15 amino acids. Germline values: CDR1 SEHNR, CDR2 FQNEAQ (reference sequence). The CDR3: CASSFGTSNNSPLHF. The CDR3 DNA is TGTGCCAGCAGCTTCGGGACCTCCAATAATTCACCCCTCCACTTT.